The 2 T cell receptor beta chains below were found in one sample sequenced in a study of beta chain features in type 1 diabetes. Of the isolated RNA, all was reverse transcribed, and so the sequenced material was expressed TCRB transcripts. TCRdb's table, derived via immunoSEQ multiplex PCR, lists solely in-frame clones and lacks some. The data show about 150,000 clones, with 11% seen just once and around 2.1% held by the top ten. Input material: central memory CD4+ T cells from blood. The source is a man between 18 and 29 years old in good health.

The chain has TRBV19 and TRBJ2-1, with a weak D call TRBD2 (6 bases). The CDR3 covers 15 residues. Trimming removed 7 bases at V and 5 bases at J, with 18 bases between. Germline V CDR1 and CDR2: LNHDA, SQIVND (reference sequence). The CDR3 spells CASTLGGRRDNEQFF. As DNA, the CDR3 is TGTGCCAGTACCCTGGGGGGAAGACGAGACAATGAGCAGTTCTTC.

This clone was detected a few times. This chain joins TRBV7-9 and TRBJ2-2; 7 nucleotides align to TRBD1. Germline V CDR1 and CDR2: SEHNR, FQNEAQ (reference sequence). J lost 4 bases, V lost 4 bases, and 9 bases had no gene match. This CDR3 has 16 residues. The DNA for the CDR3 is TGTGCCAGCAGCTCCTATGGGACAGATCCCACCGGGGAGCTGTTTTTT. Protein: CASSSYGTDPTGELFF. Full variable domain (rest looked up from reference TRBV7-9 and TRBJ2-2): DTGVSQNPRHKITKRGQNVTFRCDPISEHNRLYWYRQTLGQGPEFLTYFQNEAQLEKSRLLSDRFSAERPKGSFSTLEIQRTEQGDSAMYLCASSSYGTDPTGELFFGEGSRLTVL.